This TCR beta chain was documented in a study of T cells in Graves' hyperthyroidism and ophthalmopathy. Overall study findings and caveats: Clonotypes that were expanded in thyroid above 0.001 mostly appeared in blood too. The model anticipated ophthalmopathy a median approximately six months pre-onset.

From germline, CDR1 is SNHLY and CDR2 FYNNEI. The CDR3 has 17 amino acids, counting both end residues. RNA transcripts were the template for amplifying TCR beta CDR3 regions. The study used the HTBI primer set for a first-round RT-PCR of the TCR CDR3. TCRdb processed the multiplex PCR reads anew with MiXCR; each CDR3 protein has one entry. The data hold about 96,000 distinct CDR3 sequences, with 51% observed a single time. Diagnoses were made from clinical symptoms, serum measures (thyroxine and TRAb), thyroid ultrasound and orbital computed tomography. To note about this clonotype: The antigen remains undetermined. The limits of the CDR3 on the DNA are not certain, so only TCRdb's listed CDR3 is given.

The clonotype originates from a middle-aged woman with Graves' hyperthyroidism. The specimen sequenced was blood. This chain links TRBV2 with TRBJ1-2; the table names TRBD1, a call not compared with the DNA. The CDR3 spells CASSEVGTGEAFFGYTF.